This T cell receptor beta chain was profiled in a study of blood T cell repertoires in COVID-19. Study context: PBMCs, B-cell-depleted T cells, or T cells were the source of the cDNA or gDNA that made up the material.

Trimming removed 5 bases at V and 3 bases at J, with 10 bases between. The CDR3 is made up of 13 amino acids. Germline assignment: CDR1 SGHAT and CDR2 FQNNGV. TCRdb's copy holds only in-frame clones and misses some; the assay was immunoSEQ multiplex PCR. The sample has hundreds of thousands of clones, 70% to 90% seen once. Cohort allocation depended upon clinical history that participants reported. The sequence came from a woman between 40 and 50 years old with acute COVID-19. Sequenced input: PBMCs or T cells enriched from blood (not recorded which). The chain is built from TRBV11-2 and TRBJ1-1, with D possibly matching TRBD1 (5 bases). This CDR3 is CASSRGGDTEAFF. Written as DNA, the CDR3 is TGTGCCAGCAGCCGCGGAGGGGACACTGAAGCTTTCTTT.